The entry below gives a single TCR beta chain sequence along with its context. The assay was immunoSEQ multiplex PCR, and TCRdb's table has in-frame clones only and misses some. This sample has 250,000 or so clones, with 87% found just once. The sample comes from a study of cytomegalovirus exposure and HLA in healthy donors. The CDR3 totals 15 residues. Trimming took off 2 bases at V and 3 bases at J, with 13 bases between the two ends. Looked up from germline, CDR1 is SNHLY and CDR2 is FYNNEI. The V call is TRBV2, the J call TRBJ1-2; D unresolved. Sequenced input: PBMCs. The sequence came from a man aged 18 to 30 in good health and CMV-seropositive. This chain's CDR3 is CASSEPALWDYGYTF. CDR3 bases: TGTGCCAGCAGTGAACCTGCGCTCTGGGACTATGGCTACACCTTC.